Listed below are T cell receptor beta chains from one sample, sequenced in a study of cytomegalovirus exposure and HLA in healthy donors. TCRdb keeps only in-frame clones here, not all; method: immunoSEQ multiplex PCR. The data hold about 200,000 clones, with 80% to 90% observed a single time. The sample taken for sequencing was PBMCs. The receptors derive from a woman aged 25 to 39 in good health and CMV-seropositive. Both conserved end residues are part of each CDR3. A D gene is named only where the DNA matches it firmly. Clone size is given for some rows only: seen once, a few or many times, or a class if the clone is expanded.

d_gene,v_gene,abundance,j_gene,CDR3nt,CDR3aa
NA,TRBV9,NA,TRBJ1-1,TGTGCCAGCAGCGTAGGGGCCTTAAACACTGAAGCTTTCTTT,CASSVGALNTEAFF
NA,TRBV5-1,NA,TRBJ1-1,TGCGCCAGCAACGACGGGATCAACACTGAAGCTTTCTTT,CASNDGINTEAFF
NA,TRBV6-1,once,TRBJ2-3,TGTGCCAGCAGTGAACCCGGCGGGCTTAGCACAGATACGCAGTATTTT,CASSEPGGLSTDTQYF
NA,TRBV5-6,once,TRBJ2-7,TGTGCCAGCAGCTTGGACAGATCCTACGAGCAGTACTTC,CASSLDRSYEQYF
TRBD1,TRBV5-1,NA,TRBJ2-7,TGCGCCAGCAGCGGCGGACAGGGGGCCTACGAGCAGTACTTC,CASSGGQGAYEQYF
NA,TRBV15,NA,TRBJ2-5,TGTGCCACCAGCAGAGGCACGGAGGGTAGGGAGACCCAGTACTTC,CATSRGTEGRETQYF
TRBD1,TRBV4-1,NA,TRBJ1-1,TGCGCCAGCAGCCAGATGGGGACAGGGGAGAGTGCTTTCTTT,CASSQMGTGESAFF
TRBD2,TRBV5-1,NA,TRBJ2-3,TGCGCCAGCAGCTTGGCTAGCGGGAGCGCAGATACGCAGTATTTT,CASSLASGSADTQYF
NA,TRBV27,once,TRBJ1-5,TGTGCCAGCAGTTTAGCACAGAATACCCAGCCCCAGCATTTT,CASSLAQNTQPQHF
TRBD1,TRBV7-8,NA,TRBJ1-2,TGTGCCAGCAGCTCGGGACAGGTCAACTATGGCTACACCTTC,CASSSGQVNYGYTF
NA,TRBV9,NA,TRBJ2-2,TGTGCCAGCAGCGTGACTAGTTTCGCCGGGGAGCTGTTTTTT,CASSVTSFAGELFF
NA,TRBV29-1,NA,TRBJ2-3,TGCAGCGTTGTCCCCAGGATAAACTCAGATACGCAGTATTTT,CSVVPRINSDTQYF
NA,TRBV6-5,NA,TRBJ2-7,TGTGCCAGCAGTTATTCTCCGCAGTCCTACGAGCAGTACTTC,CASSYSPQSYEQYF
TRBD2,TRBV11-2,NA,TRBJ2-7,TGTGCCAGCAGCTTAGTAAGCGGGAGTGTGATCAACGAGCAGTACTTC,CASSLVSGSVINEQYF
NA,TRBV27,NA,TRBJ2-4,TGTGCCAGAATACAGTACCTAGCCAAAAACATTCAGTACTTC,CARIQYLAKNIQYF
NA,TRBV20-1,NA,TRBJ1-2,TGCAGTGCTAGAGGGGCTGGCTACACCTTC,CSARGAGYTF
NA,TRBV7-7,NA,TRBJ1-4,TGTGCTAGCAGTGGGTCCGCGGGTGAAAAACTGTTTTTT,CASSGSAGEKLFF
TRBD2,TRBV28,NA,TRBJ2-7,TGTGCCAGCAGTTCCGGGACTAGCGGGAGCGAGCAGTACTTC,CASSSGTSGSEQYF
TRBD1,TRBV10-1,NA,TRBJ1-4,TGCGCCGCCCCGGGACAGGGTGCGGGAAAACTGTTTTTT,CAAPGQGAGKLFF
TRBD1,TRBV6-5,NA,TRBJ1-4,TGTGCCAGCAGTCGGACAGGGGGCGAAAAACTGTTTTTT,CASSRTGGEKLFF
NA,TRBV6-6,once,TRBJ2-2,TGTGCCAGCAGTTTGAGTCCTACAGCCACCGGGGAGCTGTTTTTT,CASSLSPTATGELFF
NA,TRBV5-1,NA,TRBJ2-7,TGCGCCAGCAGATGGGACTCCGAAGTCTCCGAGCAGTACTTC,CASRWDSEVSEQYF
NA,TRBV7-9,NA,TRBJ1-5,TGTGCCAGCAGCTTAGGGGGGGGCCAGCCCCAGCATTTT,CASSLGGGQPQHF
NA,TRBV5-1,NA,TRBJ2-6,TGCGCCAGCAGCTTGGCGGAGATCTCTGGGGCCAACGTCCTGACTTTC,CASSLAEISGANVLTF
NA,TRBV10-3,NA,TRBJ2-7,TGTGCCATCAGTGAGACAGTCTACGAGCAGTACTTC,CAISETVYEQYF
TRBD2,TRBV19,NA,TRBJ2-1,TGTGCCAGTGGAAACCTAGCGGGGAAATACAATGAGCAGTTCTTC,CASGNLAGKYNEQFF
NA,TRBV6-5,NA,TRBJ2-6,TGTGCCAGCAGGTACTCTGGGGCCAACGTCCTGACTTTC,CASRYSGANVLTF
TRBD2,TRBV6-5,NA,TRBJ2-5,TGTGCCAGCAGCCAGAGATCCGGGACTAGTGAGACCCAGTACTTC,CASSQRSGTSETQYF
NA,TRBV5-4,NA,TRBJ2-2,TGTGCCAGCAGCTTTGGGCGGGGCAACACCGGGGAGCTGTTTTTT,CASSFGRGNTGELFF
NA,TRBV11-2,NA,TRBJ2-7,TGTGCCAGCAGCTTTGGACTTTCCTACGAGCAGTACTTC,CASSFGLSYEQYF
NA,TRBV28,NA,TRBJ1-1,TGTGCCAGCAGTTTAATTATAACAGGCGAAATGAACACTGAAGCTTTCTTT,CASSLIITGEMNTEAFF
TRBD1,TRBV27,NA,TRBJ1-3,TGTGCCAGCAGTCCACAGGGGGCGCGTGGAAACACCATATATTTT,CASSPQGARGNTIYF
NA,TRBV28,NA,TRBJ1-2,TGTGCCAGCGTCAGGGAGGTACTCTTTAACTATGGCTACACCTTC,CASVREVLFNYGYTF
TRBD2,TRBV4-1,few,TRBJ2-1,TGCGCCAGCAGCCTGTCTTCTAGCGGGTACAATGAGCAGTTCTTC,CASSLSSSGYNEQFF
NA,TRBV6-5,NA,TRBJ1-1,TGTGCCAGCAGTTCAAACATGAACACTGAAGCTTTCTTT,CASSSNMNTEAFF
TRBD2,TRBV27,NA,TRBJ2-1,TGTGCCAGCAGCCTAGCGGGAGGAAACAATGAGCAGTTCTTC,CASSLAGGNNEQFF
NA,TRBV5-6,NA,TRBJ2-7,TGTGCCAGCAGCCCCGGAGGCCGACTTTACGAGCAGTACTTC,CASSPGGRLYEQYF
NA,TRBV2,once,TRBJ2-1,TGTGCCAGCAGGATGGGCGGGGATGAGCAGTTCTTC,CASRMGGDEQFF
TRBD1,TRBV7-9,NA,TRBJ1-1,TGTGCCAGCAGCCTATACTCCGGGACAGCGAACACTGAAGCTTTCTTT,CASSLYSGTANTEAFF
TRBD1,TRBV28,once,TRBJ2-7,TGTGCCAGCTTTCCGTTTTTAGGTGCAGGGGGCACGGGAAACGAGCAGTACTTC,CASFPFLGAGGTGNEQYF
NA,TRBV6-1,NA,TRBJ2-5,TGTGCCAGCAGTGAAAAGGCGAAAACAGGGCAAGAGACCCAGTACTTC,CASSEKAKTGQETQYF
TRBD2,TRBV28,NA,TRBJ2-7,TGTGCCAGCAGTTTTCTGCGGGGGGGGGCTTCCGAGCAGTACTTC,CASSFLRGGASEQYF
TRBD1,TRBV5-1,few,TRBJ1-1,TGCGCCAGCGGAGACAGGGTGAACACTGAAGCTTTCTTT,CASGDRVNTEAFF
TRBD2,TRBV5-1,NA,TRBJ2-7,TGCGCCAGCAGCTTGAGGAGGAGCGGGAACCAAACATGCGAGCAGTACTTC,CASSLRRSGNQTCEQYF
NA,TRBV11-3,NA,TRBJ2-7,TGTGCCAGCTCCAGGGAGGAGGGCTACGAGCAGTACTTC,CASSREEGYEQYF
NA,TRBV28,once,TRBJ1-3,TGTGCCAGCAGTTTCTTCCGCGGCAGGGCGTCTGGAAACACCATATATTTT,CASSFFRGRASGNTIYF
NA,TRBV15,few,TRBJ1-2,TGTGCCACCAGCAGAGGGAGGGGTGACTACACCTTC,CATSRGRGDYTF
TRBD1,TRBV28,NA,TRBJ2-1,TGTGCCAGCAGTCCAGACGCCGGGACAGGGCTCTACAATGAGCAGTTCTTC,CASSPDAGTGLYNEQFF
NA,TRBV11-2,NA,TRBJ2-7,TGTGCCAGCAGCTTGGGACTCGGGGAGCAGTACTTC,CASSLGLGEQYF